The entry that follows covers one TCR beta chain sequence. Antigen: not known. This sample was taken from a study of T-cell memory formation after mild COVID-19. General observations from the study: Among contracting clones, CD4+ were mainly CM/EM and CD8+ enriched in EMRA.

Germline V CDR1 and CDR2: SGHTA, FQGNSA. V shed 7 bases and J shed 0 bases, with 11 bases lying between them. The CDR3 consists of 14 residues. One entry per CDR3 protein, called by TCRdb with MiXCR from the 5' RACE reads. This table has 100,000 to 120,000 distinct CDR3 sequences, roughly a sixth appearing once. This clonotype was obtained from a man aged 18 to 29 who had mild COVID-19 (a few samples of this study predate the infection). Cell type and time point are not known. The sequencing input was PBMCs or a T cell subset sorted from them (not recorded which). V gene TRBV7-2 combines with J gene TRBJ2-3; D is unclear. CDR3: CASNRYTSTDTQYF. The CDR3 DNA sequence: TGTGCCAGCAATCGGTACACTAGCACAGATACGCAGTATTTT. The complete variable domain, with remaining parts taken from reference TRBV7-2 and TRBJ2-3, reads GAGVSQSPSNKVTEKGKDVELRCDPISGHTALYWYRQSLGQGLEFLIYFQGNSAPDKSGLPSDRFSAERTGGSVSTLTIQRTQQEDSAVYLCASNRYTSTDTQYFGPGTRLTVL.